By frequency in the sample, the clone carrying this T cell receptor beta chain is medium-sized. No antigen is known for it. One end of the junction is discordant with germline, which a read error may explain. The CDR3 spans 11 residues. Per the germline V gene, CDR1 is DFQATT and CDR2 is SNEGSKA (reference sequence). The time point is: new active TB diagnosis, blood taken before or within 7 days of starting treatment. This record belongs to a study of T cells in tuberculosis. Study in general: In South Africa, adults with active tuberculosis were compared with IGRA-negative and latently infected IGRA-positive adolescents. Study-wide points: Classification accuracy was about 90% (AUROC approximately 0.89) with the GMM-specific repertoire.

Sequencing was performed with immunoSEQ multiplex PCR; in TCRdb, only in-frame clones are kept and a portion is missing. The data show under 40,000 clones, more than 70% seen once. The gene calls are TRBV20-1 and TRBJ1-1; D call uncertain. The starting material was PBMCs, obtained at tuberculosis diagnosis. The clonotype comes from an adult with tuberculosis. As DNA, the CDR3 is TGCAGTGCTAGTTTGAACAGTGAAGCTTTCTTT. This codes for CSASLNSEAFF.